This T cell receptor (beta chain) was sequenced for a study of blood T cell repertoires in COVID-19. Study-wide context: T cells, B-cell-depleted T cells, or PBMCs supplied cDNA or gDNA.

Trimming took 6 bases from V and 6 from J, leaving 20 bases between them. The germline gives CDR1 LNHDA, CDR2 SQIVND (reference sequence). The CDR3 has 15 residues. Profiling relied on immunoSEQ multiplex PCR, and the TCRdb table lists in-frame clones only, not all of them. The table includes 90,000 to 130,000 clones, over 70% detected once. The receptor comes from a woman in her 70s with acute or convalescent COVID-19. Sequencing was done on a sample of peripheral blood. The V gene is TRBV19, the J gene TRBJ1-1; a possible D gene is TRBD1 (6 bases). CDR3 amino acids: CASRTPTGRGAEAFF. The CDR3 bases are TGTGCCAGTAGGACACCCACAGGGAGAGGGGCTGAAGCTTTCTTT. Drawing the rest from reference TRBV19 and TRBJ1-1, the complete variable domain is DGGITQSPKYLFRKEGQNVTLSCEQNLNHDAMYWYRQDPGQGLRLIYYSQIVNDFQKGDIAEGYSVSREKKESFPLTVTSAQKNPTAFYLCASRTPTGRGAEAFFGQGTRLTVV.